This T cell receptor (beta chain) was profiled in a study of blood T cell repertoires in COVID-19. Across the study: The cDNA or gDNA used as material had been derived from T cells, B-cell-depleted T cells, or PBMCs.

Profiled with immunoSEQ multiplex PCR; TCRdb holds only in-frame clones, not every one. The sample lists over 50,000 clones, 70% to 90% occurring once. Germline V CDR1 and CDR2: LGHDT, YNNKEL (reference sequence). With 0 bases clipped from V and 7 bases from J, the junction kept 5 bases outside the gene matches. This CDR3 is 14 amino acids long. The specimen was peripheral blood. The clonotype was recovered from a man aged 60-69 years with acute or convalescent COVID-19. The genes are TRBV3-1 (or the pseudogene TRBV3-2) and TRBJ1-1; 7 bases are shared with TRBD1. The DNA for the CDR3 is TGTGCCAGCAGCCAAGATTTGGGGACAGTTGAAGCTTTCTTT. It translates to CASSQDLGTVEAFF.